The 16 T cell receptor beta chains given below trace back to one sample, sequenced in a study of cytomegalovirus exposure and HLA in healthy donors. PCR amplification relied on 60 Vbeta primers (plus 13 Jbeta primers). Sequencing used immunoSEQ multiplex PCR; TCRdb keeps in-frame clones, though not all of them. The sample has around 120,000 clones, 80% seen once. Sequencing was done on a sample of PBMCs. These receptors were taken from a man aged 50 to 60 in good health and CMV-seronegative.

This clone has more than one count but fewer than ten. V gene TRBV11-2 combines with J gene TRBJ2-5; a weak D match, TRBD1 (6 bases). The CDR3 is made up of 13 amino acids. V dropped 8 bases and J dropped 4 bases, with 14 bases sitting between them. From germline, CDR1 is SGHAT and CDR2 FQNNGV. The CDR3 here is CASGRARGETQYF. In DNA, the CDR3 is TGTGCCAGCGGCCGGGCCAGGGGAGAGACCCAGTACTTC.

The chain recombines TRBV19 with TRBJ1-5, with 9 bases identical to TRBD1. The CDR3 consists of 14 residues. V shed 6 bases, J shed 7 bases, and the junction held 7 bases outside the gene matches. The germline gives CDR1 LNHDA, CDR2 SQIVND (reference sequence). The CDR3 spells CASSSTGGSQPQHF. As DNA, the CDR3 is TGTGCCAGTAGCTCGACAGGGGGGAGCCAGCCCCAGCATTTT. The full variable domain, in which reference TRBV19 and TRBJ1-5 provide the parts outside the CDR3, is DGGITQSPKYLFRKEGQNVTLSCEQNLNHDAMYWYRQDPGQGLRLIYYSQIVNDFQKGDIAEGYSVSREKKESFPLTVTSAQKNPTAFYLCASSSTGGSQPQHFGDGTRLSIL.

The chain has TRBV5-1 and TRBJ2-7; D possibly corresponds to TRBD2 (7 bases). V lost 4 bases and J 5 bases, leaving 19 bases between the germline ends. The CDR3 loop spans 15 amino acids. Germline-derived CDR1 and CDR2 are SGHRS and YFSETQ. Written as DNA, the CDR3 is TGCGCCAGCAGCCGCGGCTGGGGGGGCATCAACGAGCAGTACTTC. Its translation: CASSRGWGGINEQYF.

V is TRBV28 and J is TRBJ2-5; a possible D gene is TRBD2 (6 bases). The length of the CDR3 is 15 residues. Germline CDR1 reads MDHEN; CDR2 reads SYDVKM. V shed 3 bases and J shed 3 bases, with 14 bases lying between them. Written as DNA, the CDR3 is TGTGCCAGCAGTTTGCGGGGAGGTCGCAAAGAGACCCAGTACTTC. This gives the protein CASSLRGGRKETQYF. Variable domain in full (rest from reference TRBV28 and TRBJ2-5): DVKVTQSSRYLVKRTGEKVFLECVQDMDHENMFWYRQDPGLGLRLIYFSYDVKMKEKGDIPEGYSVSREKKERFSLILESASTNQTSMYLCASSLRGGRKETQYFGPGTRLLVL.

The V call is TRBV28, the J call TRBJ2-6, with 8 positions matching TRBD1. In germline, CDR1 is MDHEN, CDR2 SYDVKM. The CDR3 totals 18 residues. J gave up 0 bases and V 6 bases, and 10 bases lay outside the gene matches. Here the CDR3 reads CASSPGQGFFSGANVLTF. Written as DNA, the CDR3 is TGTGCCAGCAGCCCCGGACAGGGCTTTTTCTCTGGGGCCAACGTCCTGACTTTC.

This clone was recorded only once. The CDR3 sequence is CASSETGFSSPLHF. The CDR3 DNA sequence: TGTGCCAGCAGTGAGACAGGGTTTAGTTCACCCCTCCACTTT. V usage is TRBV25-1 and J usage is TRBJ1-6; 7 bases match TRBD1. Germline V CDR1 and CDR2: MGHDK, SYGVNS. The CDR3 has 14 amino acids. V gave up 3 bases and J gave up 9 bases; unmatched junction bases: 5.

The J gene is TRBJ1-2, the V gene TRBV29-1; 11 bases are shared with TRBD1. The CDR3 has 15 residues. Germline V lookup: CDR1 SQVTM, CDR2 ANQGSEA. The junction had 11 bases not matched to a gene; V was cut back by 7 bases and J by 4 bases. The CDR3 DNA reads TGCAGCGCCTCCGGACAGGGGGCGCTTATCTATGGCTACACCTTC. Amino acid sequence: CSASGQGALIYGYTF.

The chain has TRBV4-1 and TRBJ2-2, with D maybe TRBD2 (6 bases). CDR3 length: 14 amino acids. With 7 bases removed from V and 7 bases from J, the gap between germline ends came to 16 bases. From germline, CDR1 is MGHRA and CDR2 YSYEKL. The CDR3 loop is CASTHGGEGGELFF. The CDR3 bases are TGCGCCAGCACCCACGGGGGAGAGGGCGGGGAGCTGTTTTTT.

DNA for the CDR3: TGCGCCAGCAGCCAAGAAACTAGCGCCACAGATACGCAGTATTTT. Translation gives CASSQETSATDTQYF. The chain is built from TRBV4-3 and TRBJ2-3; 7 nucleotides align to TRBD2. Trimming cost V 0 bases and J 2 bases; bases outside gene matches: 2. There are 15 residues in the CDR3. Germline V gives CDR1 LGHNA, CDR2 YSLEER.

The chain combines TRBV19 with TRBJ2-5; tentative D call: TRBD2 (5 bases). V lost 3 bases to trimming and J lost 4 bases, with 9 bases between them. The germline V gene encodes CDR1 LNHDA and CDR2 SQIVND (reference sequence). CDR3 length: 13 residues. The CDR3 region has the DNA TGTGCCAGTAGTATGGCTAGCTCAGAGACCCAGTACTTC. This encodes CASSMASSETQYF.

The rearrangement links TRBV11-1 to TRBJ2-3, with 10 bases matching TRBD2. V was pared by 5 bases and J by 1 base, with 12 bases of the junction left unmatched. The CDR3 consists of 18 residues. Per the germline V gene, CDR1 is SGHAT and CDR2 is FQDESV (reference sequence). In DNA, the CDR3 is TGTGCCAGCAGCCTCGAAGCGGGAGGGCCCTTGGGCACAGATACGCAGTATTTT. Its protein is CASSLEAGGPLGTDTQYF. The complete variable domain, with remaining parts taken from reference TRBV11-1 and TRBJ2-3, reads EAEVAQSPRYKITEKSQAVAFWCDPISGHATLYWYRQILGQGPELLVQFQDESVVDDSQLPKDRFSAERLKGVDSTLKIQPAELGDSAMYLCASSLEAGGPLGTDTQYFGPGTRLTVL.

The genes are TRBV5-1 and TRBJ2-7; 7 positions agree with TRBD1. This CDR3 has 13 amino acids. J gave up 6 bases and V 4 bases, and 7 bases lay outside the gene matches. Per germline, CDR1 SGHRS and CDR2 YFSETQ. CDR3 DNA sequence: TGCGCCAGCAGCGAGAGGGGGCAGTCCGAGCAGTACTTC. It codes for CASSERGQSEQYF.

The chain joins TRBV28 to TRBJ2-3; TRBD2 might be the D (6 bases). In germline, CDR1 is MDHEN, CDR2 SYDVKM. The CDR3 covers 14 residues. The V gene lost 9 bases and the J gene lost 0 bases, with 13 bases spanning the gap. CDR3 DNA sequence: TGTGCCAGTTCCGGGACTCCAAGCACAGATACGCAGTATTTT. Its protein is CASSGTPSTDTQYF.

The rearrangement uses TRBV6-1 and TRBJ2-7; a possible D gene is TRBD2 (6 bases). This CDR3 has 13 residues. In germline, CDR1 is MNHNS, CDR2 SASEGT. The V gene lost 8 bases and the J gene lost 6 bases, with 17 bases spanning the gap. The CDR3 nucleotides read TGTGCCAGCTCCTATCAGACGGGAGCCGAGCAGTACTTC. This gives the protein CASSYQTGAEQYF.

The chain recombines TRBV7-9 with TRBJ2-2; D not certain. V lost 4 bases and J lost 6, with 15 bases in between. Germline assignment: CDR1 SEHNR and CDR2 FQNEAQ (reference sequence). The CDR3 runs 15 residues. The DNA for the CDR3 is TGTGCCAGCAGCTCTAGATGGAATACCGCCGGGGAGCTGTTTTTT. It is translated as CASSSRWNTAGELFF.

V gene TRBV19 combines with J gene TRBJ1-4; D is undetermined. Trimming cost V 3 bases and J 8 bases, with 16 bases left between them. This CDR3 contains 15 residues. Germline CDR1 reads LNHDA; CDR2 reads SQIVND (reference sequence). CDR3 loop: CASSILGNNGEKLFF. The DNA for the CDR3 is TGTGCCAGTAGTATTCTGGGCAATAATGGCGAAAAACTGTTTTTT.